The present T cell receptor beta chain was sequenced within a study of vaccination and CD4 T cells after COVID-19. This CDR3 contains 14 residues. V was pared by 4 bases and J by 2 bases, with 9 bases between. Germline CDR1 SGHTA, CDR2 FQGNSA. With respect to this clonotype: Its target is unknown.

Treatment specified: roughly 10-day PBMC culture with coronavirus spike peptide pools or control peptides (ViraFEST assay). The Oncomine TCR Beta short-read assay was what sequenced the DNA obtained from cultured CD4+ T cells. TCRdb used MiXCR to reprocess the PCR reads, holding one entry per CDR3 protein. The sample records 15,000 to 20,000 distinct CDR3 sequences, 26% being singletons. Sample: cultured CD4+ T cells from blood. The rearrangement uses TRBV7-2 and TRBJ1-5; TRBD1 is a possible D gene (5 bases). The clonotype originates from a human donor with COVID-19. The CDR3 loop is CASSSEGGNQPQHF. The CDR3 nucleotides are TGTGCCAGCAGCTCTGAAGGGGGCAATCAGCCCCAGCATTTT.